These 10 T cell receptor beta chains share one sample of origin, sequenced in a study of T cell repertoires in cytomegalovirus infection. TCRdb ran MiXCR on the reads and lists one entry per CDR3 protein. The sample shows around 740,000 distinct CDR3 sequences, roughly a third of them seen only once. The sequenced sample was PBMCs. The receptors stem from a human donor in good health (CMV status not recorded). Some clones in this sample may be carry-over from other donors' samples.

The table lists this clonotype with a few counts. The chain joins TRBV28 to TRBJ2-7; possible D gene TRBD1, 6 bases. The ends were cut back, 2 bases at V and 6 bases at J, with 8 bases in the middle. The CDR3 spans 12 residues. CDR1 MDHEN and CDR2 SYDVKM come from the germline V gene. The CDR3 DNA sequence: TGTGCCAGCAGTTTAAAACAGGGCGAGCAGTACTTC. Translation: CASSLKQGEQYF.

Here the CDR3 DNA reads TGTGCCAGCAGTTACGAAGCGGAAGAGACCCAGTACTTC. Translated: CASSYEAEETQYF. This chain links TRBV6-6 with TRBJ2-5; D is possibly TRBD2 (5 bases). The germline V gene has CDR1 MNHNY and CDR2 SVGAGI (reference sequence). V lost 2 bases and J lost 3, with 7 bases in between. CDR3 size: 13 residues.

As regards this clonotype: With a much larger clone just one base away, this may be a read error. The CDR3 loop reads CASSFYKDKGGYSF. The CDR3 DNA follows: TGTGCCAGCAGCTTTTACAAGGACAAAGGGGGCTACTCCTTC. The genes are TRBV7-8 and TRBJ1-2, with TRBD1 matching 7 bases. The CDR3 contains 14 residues. From germline, CDR1 is SGHVS and CDR2 FQNEAQ.

The CDR3 DNA follows: TGTGCCAGTAGTATCGCCGGGACAGGCCTCTACGAGCAGTACTTC. It is translated as CASSIAGTGLYEQYF. This chain connects TRBV19 to TRBJ2-7, with TRBD1 matching 8 bases. The CDR3 totals 15 residues. The germline gives CDR1 LNHDA, CDR2 SQIVND (reference sequence). The V and J ends lost 3 bases and 3 bases, in that order; junction bases with no gene match: 7. The full variable domain, completed using reference TRBV19 and TRBJ2-7, is DGGITQSPKYLFRKEGQNVTLSCEQNLNHDAMYWYRQDPGQGLRLIYYSQIVNDFQKGDIAEGYSVSREKKESFPLTVTSAQKNPTAFYLCASSIAGTGLYEQYFGPGTRLTVT.

This chain connects TRBV28 to TRBJ2-1; 14 bases line up with TRBD2. Germline V gives CDR1 MDHEN, CDR2 SYDVKM. The V and J ends lost 2 bases and 4 bases, in that order; junction bases with no gene match: 4. The CDR3 consists of 17 residues. CDR3 sequence reads: CASSLMTSGRGYNEQFF. The CDR3 DNA sequence: TGTGCCAGCAGTTTAATGACTAGCGGGAGGGGGTACAATGAGCAGTTCTTC.

This clonotype has a handful of counts. J is TRBJ2-7 and V is TRBV6-5, with D perhaps being TRBD1 or TRBD2 (7 bases each). This CDR3 contains 15 residues. Germline CDR1 is MNHEY and CDR2 is SVGAGI. V gave up 2 bases and J gave up 2 bases, with 13 bases separating them. CDR3 nucleotide sequence: TGTGCCAGCAGTTACGGGGGGGACAGCGCCTACGAGCAGTACTTC. It is translated as CASSYGGDSAYEQYF.

Details on this clonotype: The missing conserved phenylalanine or tryptophan at the end of this CDR3 makes a read error likely. The chain couples TRBV28 to TRBJ2-1; 8 bases align to TRBD1. The ends lost 5 bases at V and 1 base at J; junction bases unmatched: 4. This CDR3 has 15 residues. Germline CDR1 is MDHEN and CDR2 is SYDVKM. The CDR3, as DNA: TGTGCCAGCAGTGAGGACAGGGATTCCTACAATGAGCAGTTCTTA. It specifies CASSEDRDSYNEQFL.

J is TRBJ2-1 and V is TRBV12-3 or TRBV12-4; tentatively, D is TRBD2 (5 bases). The CDR3 sequence is 13 residues long. The ends were cut back, 5 bases at V and 7 bases at J, with 12 bases in the middle. The CDR3 sequence: CASSPPERNEQFF. In DNA, the CDR3 is TGTGCCAGCAGTCCCCCAGAGCGGAATGAGCAGTTCTTC.

The chain is built from TRBV12-3 or TRBV12-4 and TRBJ1-4, with unresolved D. This CDR3 comprises 11 residues. The V end lost 5 bases, the J end lost 15 bases, and 13 bases lay between the germline ends. The CDR3 reads CASSPHSVMFF. The CDR3 bases are TGTGCCAGCAGTCCACACTCGGTAATGTTTTTT.

The rearrangement links TRBV12-3 or TRBV12-4 to TRBJ1-5; 7 nucleotides agree with TRBD1. This CDR3 is built from 15 residues. The trim removed 9 bases at V and 1 base at J, leaving 9 bases unmatched. CDR3 coding DNA: TGTGCCAGAAGTCCCAAGACAGGGAGCAATCAGCCCCAGCATTTT. Residues: CARSPKTGSNQPQHF.